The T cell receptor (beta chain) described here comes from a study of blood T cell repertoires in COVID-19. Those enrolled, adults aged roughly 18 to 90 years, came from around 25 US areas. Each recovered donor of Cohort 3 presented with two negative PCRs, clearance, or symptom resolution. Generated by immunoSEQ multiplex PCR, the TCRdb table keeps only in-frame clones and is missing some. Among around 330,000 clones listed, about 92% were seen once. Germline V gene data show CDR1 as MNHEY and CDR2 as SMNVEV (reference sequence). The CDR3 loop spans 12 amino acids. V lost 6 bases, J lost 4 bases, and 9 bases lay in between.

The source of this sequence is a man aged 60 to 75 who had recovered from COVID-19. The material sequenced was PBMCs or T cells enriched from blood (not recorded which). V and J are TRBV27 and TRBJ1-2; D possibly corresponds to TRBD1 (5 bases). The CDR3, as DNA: TGTGCCAGCAGGCGGGGGTCCTATGGCTACACCTTC. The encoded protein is CASRRGSYGYTF.